This TCR beta chain was sequenced during a study of shared clonotypes between healthy human individuals. The V gene lost 2 bases and the J gene lost 1 base, with 18 bases spanning the gap. The germline V gene encodes CDR1 SNHLY and CDR2 FYNNEI. The CDR3 contains 18 residues. Remarks on this clone: Its antigen is not known.

Naive CD45RA+ and memory CD45RA-negative subsets were split from CD4+ cells. TCRdb's copy holds only in-frame clones and misses some; the assay was immunoSEQ multiplex PCR. The sample has roughly 2.6 million clones; approximately 92% are singletons. Study-level points and caveats: Researchers found naive subsets generally carried larger estimated richness than memory subsets. Relative to clonotypes present in all four donors, those not shared had lower generation probabilities.

The rearrangement links TRBV2 to TRBJ1-5, with D tentatively TRBD1 (5 bases). The sample consisted of naive CD4+ T cells sorted from blood. Subset: CD45RA+ positively selected. This TCR was sampled from a young man in good health. DNA for the CDR3: TGTGCCAGCAGTGAATTGGCAGGGAGGTTCGGAAGCAATCAGCCCCAGCATTTT. It is translated as CASSELAGRFGSNQPQHF.